This T cell receptor (beta chain) was identified in a study of T cells in Graves' hyperthyroidism and ophthalmopathy. This clonotype was seen ten or more times. Regions amplified from RNA transcripts were the TCR beta CDR3 regions. TCR CDR3 underwent first-round RT-PCR with the HTBI primer set. TCRdb re-called the multiplex PCR reads through MiXCR, storing one row per CDR3 protein. The sample carries a few hundred thousand distinct CDR3 sequences, more than 12% recorded once. It was around 10 ml of fresh peripheral blood that supplied the PBMCs. The receptor comes from a woman aged 30 to 39 with Graves' ophthalmopathy. The sample taken for sequencing was blood.

Written as DNA, the CDR3 is TGTGCCAGCAGTGAAGAAGGCCAGCCTCAAGAGACCCAGTACTTC. Translating it yields CASSEEGQPQETQYF. The rearrangement uses TRBV2 and TRBJ2-5; no clear D. V lost 1 base and J 2 bases, leaving 11 bases between the germline ends. This CDR3 comprises 15 residues. Germline CDR1 is SNHLY and CDR2 is FYNNEI.